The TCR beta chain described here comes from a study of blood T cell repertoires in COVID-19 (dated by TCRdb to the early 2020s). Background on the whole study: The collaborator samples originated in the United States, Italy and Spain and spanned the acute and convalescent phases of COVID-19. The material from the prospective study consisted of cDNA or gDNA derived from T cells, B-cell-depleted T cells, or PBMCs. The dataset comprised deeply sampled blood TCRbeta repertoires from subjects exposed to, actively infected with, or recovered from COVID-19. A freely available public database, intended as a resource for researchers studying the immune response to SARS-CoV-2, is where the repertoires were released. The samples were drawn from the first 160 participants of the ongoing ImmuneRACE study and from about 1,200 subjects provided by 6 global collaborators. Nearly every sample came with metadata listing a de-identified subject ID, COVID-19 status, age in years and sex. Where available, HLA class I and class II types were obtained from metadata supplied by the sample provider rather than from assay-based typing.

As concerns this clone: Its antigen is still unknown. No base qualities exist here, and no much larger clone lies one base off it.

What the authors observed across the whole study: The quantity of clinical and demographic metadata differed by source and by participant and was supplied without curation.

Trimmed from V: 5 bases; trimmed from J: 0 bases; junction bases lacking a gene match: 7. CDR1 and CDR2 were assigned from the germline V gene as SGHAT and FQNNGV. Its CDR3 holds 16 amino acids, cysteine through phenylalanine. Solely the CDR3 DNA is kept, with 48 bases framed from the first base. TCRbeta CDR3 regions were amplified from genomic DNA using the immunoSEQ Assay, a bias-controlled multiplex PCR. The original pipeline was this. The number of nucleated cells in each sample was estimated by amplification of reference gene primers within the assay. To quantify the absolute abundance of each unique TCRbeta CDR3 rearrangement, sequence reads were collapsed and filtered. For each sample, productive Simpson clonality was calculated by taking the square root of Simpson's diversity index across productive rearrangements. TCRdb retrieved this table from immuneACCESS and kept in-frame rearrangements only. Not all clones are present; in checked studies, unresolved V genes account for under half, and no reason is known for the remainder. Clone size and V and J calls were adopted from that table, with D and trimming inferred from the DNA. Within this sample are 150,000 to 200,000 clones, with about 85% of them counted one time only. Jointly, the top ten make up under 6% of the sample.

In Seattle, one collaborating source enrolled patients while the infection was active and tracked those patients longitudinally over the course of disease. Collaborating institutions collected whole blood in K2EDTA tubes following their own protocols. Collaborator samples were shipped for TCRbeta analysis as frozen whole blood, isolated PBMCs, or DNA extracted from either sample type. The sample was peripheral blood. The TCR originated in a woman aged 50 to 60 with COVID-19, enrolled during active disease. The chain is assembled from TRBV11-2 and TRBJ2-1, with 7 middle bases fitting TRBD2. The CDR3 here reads CASSIVAGGSYNEQFF. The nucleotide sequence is TGTGCCAGCAGCATAGTAGCGGGTGGCTCCTACAATGAGCAGTTCTTC. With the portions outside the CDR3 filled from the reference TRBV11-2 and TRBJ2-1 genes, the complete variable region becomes EAGVAQSPRYKIIEKRQSVAFWCNPISGHATLYWYQQILGQGPKLLIQFQNNGVVDDSQLPKDRFSAERLKGVDSTLKIQPAKLEDSAVYLCASSIVAGGSYNEQFFGPGTRLTVL.